These 4 T cell receptor beta chains originate from one sample sequenced in a study of T cell repertoires in cytomegalovirus infection. No antigen has been assigned to these receptors. Each CDR3 protein gets one entry after TCRdb re-called the reads with MiXCR. The sample lists about 890,000 distinct CDR3 sequences; approximately 32% were seen once. The sample consisted of cultured CD8+ T cells from PBMCs, taken from culture after CMV antigen stimulation. All receptors derive from a human donor in good health (CMV status not recorded). Some clones in this sample may be carry-over from other donors' samples.

The rearrangement joins TRBV18 to TRBJ1-2, with D unclear. The ends were cut back, 2 bases at V and 6 bases at J, with 13 bases in the middle. The CDR3 contains 14 residues. Germline V CDR1 and CDR2: KGHSH, LQKENI. The CDR3, as DNA: TGTGCCAGCTCACCAGGGGATCTAATCGATGGCTACACCTTC. Residues: CASSPGDLIDGYTF.

V gene TRBV5-6 combines with J gene TRBJ2-3; weak D call: TRBD2 (5 bases). V shed 2 bases and J shed 4 bases, with 11 bases lying between them. The CDR3 covers 14 residues. The germline gives CDR1 SGHDT, CDR2 YYEEEE. CDR3 in DNA: TGTGCCAGCAGCTTCCCCCGCGGGCCAGATACGCAGTATTTT. Translation: CASSFPRGPDTQYF.

Regarding this clonotype: One end of the junction fails to match germline, which may point to a read error. This chain links TRBV4-1 with TRBJ1-2, with unresolved D. The CDR3 has 11 amino acids. Germline loops: CDR1 MGHRA, CDR2 YSYEKL. The CDR3 DNA reads TGTGCCAGCAGCGAAGCCGACGGCTACACCTTC. This encodes CASSEADGYTF.

This clonotype was counted a few times. This sequence joins TRBV20-1 and TRBJ2-1, with D possibly called TRBD1 or TRBD2 (7 bases each). This CDR3 comprises 15 residues. Per germline, CDR1 DFQATT and CDR2 SNEGSKA (reference sequence). The V end lost 6 bases, the J end lost 4 bases, and 19 bases lay between the germline ends. The CDR3 is CSAGGGQRSYNEQFF. In DNA, the CDR3 is TGCAGTGCGGGAGGGGGACAGAGAAGTTACAATGAGCAGTTCTTC.